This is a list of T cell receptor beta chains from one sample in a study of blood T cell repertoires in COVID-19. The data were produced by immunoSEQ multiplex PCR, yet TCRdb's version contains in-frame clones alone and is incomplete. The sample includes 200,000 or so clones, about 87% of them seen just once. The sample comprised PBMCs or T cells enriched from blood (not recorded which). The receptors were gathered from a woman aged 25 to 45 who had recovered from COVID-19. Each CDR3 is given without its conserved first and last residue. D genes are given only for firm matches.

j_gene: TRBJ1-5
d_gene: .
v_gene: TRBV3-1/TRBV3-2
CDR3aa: ASSQDKNQPQH

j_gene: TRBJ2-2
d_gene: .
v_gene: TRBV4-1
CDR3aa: ASSQVTAGVNTGELF

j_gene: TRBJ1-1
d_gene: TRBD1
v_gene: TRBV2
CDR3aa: ASKGQTATEAF

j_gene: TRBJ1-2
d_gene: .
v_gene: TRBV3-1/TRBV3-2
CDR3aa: ASSQDIRGIGGYT

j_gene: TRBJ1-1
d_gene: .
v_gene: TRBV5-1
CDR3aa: ASSPRGDRHEAF

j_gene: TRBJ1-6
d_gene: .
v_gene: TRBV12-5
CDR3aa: ASGLVDRQNSPLH

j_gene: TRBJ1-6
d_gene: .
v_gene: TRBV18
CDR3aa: ASSPLGRGYNSPLH

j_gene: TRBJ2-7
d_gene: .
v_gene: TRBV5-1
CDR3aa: ASSLGQVFDEQY

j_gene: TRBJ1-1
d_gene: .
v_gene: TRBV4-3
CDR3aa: ASSQDRGGDTEAF

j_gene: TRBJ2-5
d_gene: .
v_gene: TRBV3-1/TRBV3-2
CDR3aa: ASGGSPQETQY

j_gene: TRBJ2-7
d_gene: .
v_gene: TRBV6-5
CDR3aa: ASSCCEQY

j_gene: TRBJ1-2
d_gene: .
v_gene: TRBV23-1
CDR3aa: ASSQSQIYGYT

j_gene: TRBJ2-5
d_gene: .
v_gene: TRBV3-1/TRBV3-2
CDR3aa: ASSSAARIQETQY

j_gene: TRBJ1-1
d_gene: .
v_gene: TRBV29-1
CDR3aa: SVGGPGGTEAF

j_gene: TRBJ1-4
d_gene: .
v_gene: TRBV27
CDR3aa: ASSSYRDSTEKLF

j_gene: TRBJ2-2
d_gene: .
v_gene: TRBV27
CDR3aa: ASSFHNTGELF

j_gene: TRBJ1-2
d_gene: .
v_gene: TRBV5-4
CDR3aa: ASSLEGTRGGGYT

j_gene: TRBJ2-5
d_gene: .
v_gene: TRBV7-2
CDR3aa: ASSLVLGDQETQY

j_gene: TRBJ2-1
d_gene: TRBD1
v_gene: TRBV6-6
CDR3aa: ASLPGQGARNEQF

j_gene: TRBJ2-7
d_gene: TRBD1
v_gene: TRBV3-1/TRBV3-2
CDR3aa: ASSLGTAVRQY

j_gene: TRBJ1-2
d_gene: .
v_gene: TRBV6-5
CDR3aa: ASSRQRDGYGYT

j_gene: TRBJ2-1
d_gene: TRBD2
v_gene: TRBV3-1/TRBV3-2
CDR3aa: ASSSRLAGGGNEQF

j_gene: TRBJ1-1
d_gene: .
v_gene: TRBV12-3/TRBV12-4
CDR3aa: ASSAGGLLRAF

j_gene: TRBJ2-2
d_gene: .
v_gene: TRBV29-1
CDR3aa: SVHRNTGELF

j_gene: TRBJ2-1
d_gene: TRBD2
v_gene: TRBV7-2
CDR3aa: ASSWTSGDNEQF

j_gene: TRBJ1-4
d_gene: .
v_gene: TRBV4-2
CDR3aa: ASSQYFPGEGDEKLF

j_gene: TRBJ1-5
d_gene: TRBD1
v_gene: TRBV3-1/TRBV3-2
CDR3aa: ASSVDRAKQPQH

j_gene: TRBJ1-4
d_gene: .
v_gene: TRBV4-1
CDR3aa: ASRIPGGEKLF

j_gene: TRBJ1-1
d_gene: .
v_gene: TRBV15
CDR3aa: ATSRDRAGTEAF

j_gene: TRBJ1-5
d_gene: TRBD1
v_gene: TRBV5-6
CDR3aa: ASSEGQVGYNQPQH

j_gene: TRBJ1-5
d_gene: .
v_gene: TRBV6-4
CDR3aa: ASSPRRRRNQPQH

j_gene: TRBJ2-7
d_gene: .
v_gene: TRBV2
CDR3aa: ASSENGRDRQGPYEQY

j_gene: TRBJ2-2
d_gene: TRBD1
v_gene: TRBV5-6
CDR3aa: ASNQNRGSGELF